This T cell receptor beta chain emerged from a study of Ad26.COV2.S vaccination and SARS-CoV-2 variants. Study results and caveats: Participants given vaccine showed non-spike TCR breadth similar to that of placebo recipients. It is possible that the TCR breadth and depth analyses underestimated the total T cell responses.

Points on this clone: Its antigen is still unknown.

Produced via immunoSEQ multiplex PCR; TCRdb's table is partial and in-frame only. Of about 410,000 clones listed, around 85% were seen once; the top ten hold around 3.4%. Stated treatment: about 20 received Ad26.COV2.S at low or high dose, single or two shots; several received placebo; per-sample allocation not given. Samples were taken on day 63 after the first vaccine or placebo injection. The CDR3 totals 21 residues. The J segment lost 6 bases and the V segment lost 3 bases, leaving 22 bases of the junction unmatched. The germline gives CDR1 KGHDR, CDR2 SFDVKD. This sequence joins TRBV24-1 and TRBJ2-1; TRBD2 agrees at 10 bases. Material: peripheral blood, obtained in a trial of Ad26.COV2.S vaccine versus placebo. The source is a person between 18 and 60 years old who received the Ad26.COV2.S COVID-19 vaccine or a placebo. CDR3 amino acids: CATSDLQGRELAGGPPNEQFF. In DNA form, the CDR3 reads TGTGCCACCAGTGATCTCCAGGGAAGGGAATTAGCGGGGGGCCCCCCCAATGAGCAGTTCTTC.